The source of this T cell receptor (beta chain) is a study of CD8 T cells in Susac syndrome. About 0.5 to 1 ug RNA was reverse transcribed with random hexamers. TCRdb processed the immunoSEQ multiplex PCR reads anew with MiXCR; each CDR3 protein has one entry. The table has 210,000 or so distinct CDR3 sequences, 85% to 95% seen once. The sequence came from a human donor with Susac syndrome. The sample comprised CD4+ T cells from PBMCs.

Written as DNA, the CDR3 is TGTGCCAGCGAGTATTCCCGGCAGGGGGCACGCAATCAGCCCCAGCATTTT. It translates to CASEYSRQGARNQPQHF. This sequence joins TRBV2 and TRBJ1-5, with 8 bases identical to TRBD1. This CDR3 region has 17 residues. The germline CDR1 and CDR2 sequences are SNHLY and FYNNEI. V lost 8 bases to trimming and J lost 2 bases; unmatched junction nucleotides: 14.